Listed here are 4 T cell receptor beta chains from one sample, sequenced in a study of breast tumors, draining lymph nodes, adjacent tissues. Samples came from axillary lymph nodes draining the breast cancer. TCRdb independently ran MiXCR on the multiplex PCR reads; one entry per CDR3 protein. The sample has roughly 130,000 distinct CDR3 sequences; 30% to 35% are singletons. Sequenced sample: axillary lymph node tissue. The receptors originated from a female donor with breast cancer. Some clones in this sample may be carry-over from other donors' samples.

V is TRBV7-9 and J is TRBJ1-1; weak D call: TRBD1 (5 bases). Per the germline V gene, CDR1 is SEHNR and CDR2 is FQNEAQ (reference sequence). The CDR3 has 13 amino acids. Trimming removed 1 base at V and 7 bases at J, with 10 bases between. The CDR3 here is CASSLEWDGEAFF. The CDR3, as DNA: TGTGCCAGCAGCTTAGAGTGGGACGGTGAAGCTTTCTTT.

The V call is TRBV7-6, the J call TRBJ1-6; 11 bases fit TRBD1. This CDR3 comprises 15 residues. V lost 5 bases and J lost 13; bases outside the gene matches: 10. CDR1 is SGHVS and CDR2 is FNYEAQ in the germline V gene. The CDR3 loop is CASSLGQGAGFPLHF. The CDR3 DNA sequence: TGTGCCAGCAGCCTCGGACAGGGGGCGGGTTTCCCCCTCCACTTT.

This clonotype showed up many times. The genes are TRBV6-1 and TRBJ1-5; no firm D call. The germline V gene encodes CDR1 MNHNS and CDR2 SASEGT. This CDR3 is 14 amino acids long. V lost 4 bases, J lost 3 bases, and 10 bases lay in between. CDR3 sequence (DNA): TGTGCCAGCAGTGTTTCCCAGGTCAATCAGCCCCAGCATTTT. Protein: CASSVSQVNQPQHF.

This clonotype appeared many times. This chain connects TRBV15 to TRBJ1-6, with 8 positions matching TRBD1. Per the germline V gene, CDR1 is LNHNV and CDR2 is YYDKDF (reference sequence). The CDR3 extends over 15 amino acids. V shed 9 bases, J shed 2 bases, and the junction held 6 bases outside the gene matches. The CDR3 DNA reads as TGTGCCACTACACAGGGGGTTGCCTATAATTCACCCCTCCACTTT. Translation: CATTQGVAYNSPLHF. The variable domain in full, with the rest retrieved from reference TRBV15 and TRBJ1-6, is DAMVIQNPRYQVTQFGKPVTLSCSQTLNHNVMYWYQQKSSQAPKLLFHYYDKDFNNEADTPDNFQSRRPNTSFCFLDIRSPGLGDTAMYLCATTQGVAYNSPLHFGNGTRLTVT.